Sequencing of this T cell receptor (beta chain) was carried out in a study of technical replicates of blood from four donors. Repertoires were generated with immunoSEQ multiplex PCR, while TCRdb's copy carries only in-frame clones and drops some. This sample carries approximately 58,000 clones, more than 70% of them seen once, and the ten largest clones take 5.6%. The V gene's germline CDR1 is SEHNR and CDR2 FQNEAQ (reference sequence). The V and J ends lost 5 bases and 2 bases, in that order; junction bases with no gene match: 5. This CDR3 is built from 14 residues. The chain has TRBV7-9 and TRBJ2-7; 8 bases match TRBD1. The sequence was obtained from a human donor in good health. Some clones in this sample may be carry-over from other donors' samples. Sample: PBMCs. DNA for the CDR3: TGTGCCAGCAGCCCCCCGACAGGGGCCTACGAGCAGTACTTC. Translation: CASSPPTGAYEQYF. The full variable domain, completed using reference TRBV7-9 and TRBJ2-7, is DTGVSQNPRHKITKRGQNVTFRCDPISEHNRLYWYRQTLGQGPEFLTYFQNEAQLEKSRLLSDRFSAERPKGSFSTLEIQRTEQGDSAMYLCASSPPTGAYEQYFGPGTRLTVT.